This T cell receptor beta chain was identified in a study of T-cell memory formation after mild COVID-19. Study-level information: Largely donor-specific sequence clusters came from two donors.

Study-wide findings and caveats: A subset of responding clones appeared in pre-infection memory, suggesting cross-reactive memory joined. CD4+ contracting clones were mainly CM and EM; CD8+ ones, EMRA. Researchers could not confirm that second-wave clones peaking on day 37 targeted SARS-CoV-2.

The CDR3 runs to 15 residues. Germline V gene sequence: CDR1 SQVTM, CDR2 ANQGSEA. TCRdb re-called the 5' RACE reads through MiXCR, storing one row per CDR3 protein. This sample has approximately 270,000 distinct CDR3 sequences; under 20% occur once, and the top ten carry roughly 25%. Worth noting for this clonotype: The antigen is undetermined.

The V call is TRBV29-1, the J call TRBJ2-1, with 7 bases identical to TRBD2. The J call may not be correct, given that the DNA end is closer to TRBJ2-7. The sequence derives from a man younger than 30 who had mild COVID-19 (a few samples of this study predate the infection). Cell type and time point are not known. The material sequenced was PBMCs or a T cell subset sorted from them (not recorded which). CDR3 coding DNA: TGCAGCGTTGAATTGTCTAGCGGCGTTTTCTACGAGCAGTACTTC. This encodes CSVELSSGVFYEQYF.